This T cell receptor beta chain is from a study of T cell changes during pregnancy in multiple sclerosis. Repertoires were generated with immunoSEQ multiplex PCR, while TCRdb's copy carries only in-frame clones and drops some. The table lists roughly 80,000 clones, roughly 91% of them singletons. Germline-derived CDR1 and CDR2 are SGHRS and YFSETQ. There are 15 residues in the CDR3. V lost 4 bases to trimming and J lost 8 bases; unmatched junction nucleotides: 12. This sequence originates from a female donor with multiple sclerosis, enrolled in a pregnancy study. The rearrangement links TRBV5-1 to TRBJ2-1, with 7 positions matching TRBD2. The material was peripheral blood, obtained in the first trimester of pregnancy. The CDR3 spells CASSRGSSGRDEQFF. Here the CDR3 DNA reads TGCGCCAGCAGCCGCGGGAGCTCGGGAAGGGATGAGCAGTTCTTC.